These 25 T cell receptor beta chains originate from one sample sequenced in a study of identical twins. TCRdb independently ran MiXCR on the 5' RACE reads; one entry per CDR3 protein. The sample gives about 530,000 distinct CDR3 sequences, about 22% of which show up once; 0.45% to 0.5% is in the top ten. These sequences were also reported in another study, on yellow fever vaccine responses in identical twins.

Sequencing used CD4+ T cells sorted from blood. The receptor source for this set is a woman under 30 in good health.

This chain uses TRBV12-3 or TRBV12-4 with TRBJ2-2, with no clear D. V shed 4 bases and J shed 6 bases, with 6 bases lying between them. The CDR3 runs 12 residues. For the CDR3, the DNA is TGTGCCAGCAGTTCTTCCGCCGGGGAGCTGTTTTTT. Its translation is CASSSSAGELFF.

In its sample, this clonotype was seen a few times. The V gene is TRBV5-5, the J gene TRBJ2-1; 9 bases match TRBD1. The germline CDR1 and CDR2 sequences are SGHKS and YYEKEE (reference sequence). Losses at the gene ends were 4 bases for V and 2 bases for J; bases not matched to a gene: 10. This CDR3 is built from 17 residues. The CDR3 DNA sequence: TGTGCCAGCAGCCGAGGGACAGGGAATAACCCCTACAATGAGCAGTTCTTC. Translation: CASSRGTGNNPYNEQFF.

At least ten counts were recorded for this clonotype. The chain links TRBV28 to TRBJ2-7; unclear D gene. The germline V gene encodes CDR1 MDHEN and CDR2 SYDVKM. With 5 bases removed from V and 1 base from J, the gap between germline ends came to 6 bases. The CDR3 has 12 residues. The CDR3 DNA sequence: TGTGCCAGCAGTAGTGTATCCTACGAGCAGTACTTC. It yields the protein CASSSVSYEQYF.

The chain employs TRBV12-3 or TRBV12-4 and TRBJ2-7, with 9 bases lining up with TRBD1. CDR3 size: 15 residues. V was pared by 4 bases and J by 4 bases, with 8 bases of the junction left unmatched. CDR3 nucleotide sequence: TGTGCCAGCAGTTCCCCCGGGACAGGGAGGTACGAGCAGTACTTC. Amino acid sequence: CASSSPGTGRYEQYF.

The V and J genes are TRBV7-3 and TRBJ2-1, with 10 bases matching TRBD2. The CDR3 consists of 16 residues. Germline CDR1 SGHTA, CDR2 FQGTGA. Unmatched junction bases numbered 5, after V lost 3 bases and J lost 3 bases. The CDR3 DNA follows: TGTGCCAGCAGCTTGTCGGCTAGCGGGAGCTACAATGAGCAGTTCTTC. Translated, it gives CASSLSASGSYNEQFF.

This chain links TRBV6-1 with TRBJ1-2, with D possibly matching TRBD1 (5 bases). V lost 6 bases to trimming and J lost 2 bases, with 22 bases between them. The CDR3 contains 17 residues. Germline loops: CDR1 MNHNS, CDR2 SASEGT. The CDR3 is CASSLVVGTNYNYGYTF. CDR3 DNA: TGTGCCAGCAGCCTCGTGGTAGGGACCAATTACAACTATGGCTACACCTTC.

J is TRBJ1-6 and V is TRBV6-1, with D uncertain. The V gene's germline CDR1 is MNHNS and CDR2 SASEGT. V was clipped by 4 bases and J by 2 bases, with 15 bases between them. The CDR3 runs to 17 residues. CDR3: CASSATPGGPYNSPLHF. DNA of the CDR3: TGTGCCAGCAGTGCTACCCCGGGCGGTCCCTATAATTCACCCCTCCACTTT.

The CDR3 DNA sequence: TGTGCCAGCAGCTCCAGACTAGCGGGGAAGGCAGATACGCAGTATTTT. Protein: CASSSRLAGKADTQYF. This chain uses TRBV11-2 with TRBJ2-3; 11 nucleotides agree with TRBD2. Trimming at V came to 4 bases and at J to 4 bases, leaving 7 bases not matched to a gene. The CDR3 totals 16 residues. Germline CDR1 SGHAT, CDR2 FQNNGV.

The chain combines TRBV29-1 with TRBJ2-3, with D perhaps matching TRBD1 (6 bases). CDR1 and CDR2 (germline): SQVTM, ANQGSEA. The CDR3 spans 16 residues. V was shortened by 3 bases and J by 2 bases, with 18 bases between the two germline ends. CDR3 sequence: CSVDRGARGSTDTQYF. As DNA, the CDR3 is TGCAGCGTTGATAGAGGAGCCAGGGGCTCCACAGATACGCAGTATTTT.

The chain couples TRBV6-1 to TRBJ1-6; 9 bases are shared with TRBD1. In germline, CDR1 is MNHNS, CDR2 SASEGT. V shed 6 bases, J shed 10 bases, and the junction held 7 bases outside the gene matches. The CDR3 is 14 residues long. In DNA, the CDR3 is TGTGCCAGCAGACCGGGACAGGGAATCTCACCCCTCCACTTT. This sequence encodes CASRPGQGISPLHF.

Only a few counts were recorded for this clonotype. This chain links TRBV7-9 with TRBJ2-1; D is perhaps TRBD1 (5 bases). This CDR3 is 13 amino acids long. V was trimmed by 11 bases and J by 8 bases, leaving 19 bases between them. Germline CDR1 and CDR2: SEHNR and FQNEAQ (reference sequence). In nucleotides, the CDR3 is TGTGCCGGGAAGTACTCGTCGACAGATGAGCAGTTCTTC. As protein: CAGKYSSTDEQFF.

This clonotype was recorded a few times. The chain recombines TRBV3-1 with TRBJ2-5; no definite D call. The CDR3 is 13 amino acids. Germline V gene lookup returns CDR1 LGHDT and CDR2 YNNKEL (reference sequence). Trimming removed 5 bases at V and 4 bases at J, with 11 bases between. Here the CDR3 reads CASSMSWGETQYF. The CDR3 DNA sequence: TGTGCCAGCAGCATGAGTTGGGGAGAGACCCAGTACTTC.

This clonotype was detected only a few times. V gene TRBV3-1 combines with J gene TRBJ2-1; D may be TRBD1 or TRBD2 (5 bases each). Germline V lookup: CDR1 LGHDT, CDR2 YNNKEL (reference sequence). The CDR3 has 16 amino acids. Trimming removed 4 bases from V and 6 bases from J, with 19 bases in between. The DNA of the CDR3 is TGTGCCAGCAGCCCCCCGGGACCACCGATACTCAATGAGCAGTTCTTC. It codes for CASSPPGPPILNEQFF.

In its sample, this clonotype was seen a few times. The CDR3 DNA reads as TGTGCCATCGGATATCAATATAGCAATCAGCCCCAGCATTTT. Amino acid sequence: CAIGYQYSNQPQHF. The chain combines TRBV10-3 with TRBJ1-5; no reliable D call. The CDR3 spans 14 residues. Trimming stripped 8 bases from V and 0 bases from J, with 11 bases between. CDR1 is ENHRY, CDR2 SYGVKD, per germline.

This clonotype occurred a few times. The chain links TRBV7-3 to TRBJ2-1, with 9 bases that match TRBD2. CDR3 length: 14 residues. CDR1 is SGHTA and CDR2 is FQGTGA in the germline V gene. Trimming removed 11 bases from V and 7 bases from J; junction bases left unmatched: 12. DNA of the CDR3: TGTGCCGAGGGAGGACTAGCGAATCTGAATGAGCAGTTCTTC. It is translated as CAEGGLANLNEQFF.

V is TRBV20-1 and J is TRBJ2-3; D is unclear. V lost 4 bases and J 6 bases, leaving 8 bases between the germline ends. Germline V gene data show CDR1 as DFQATT and CDR2 as SNEGSKA (reference sequence). The CDR3 has 11 residues. The CDR3 DNA reads TGCAGTGCTATCGACCTGGATACGCAGTATTTT. This sequence encodes CSAIDLDTQYF.

The chain is built from TRBV10-3 and TRBJ2-5, with a possible D match to TRBD1 (5 bases). The germline V gene has CDR1 ENHRY and CDR2 SYGVKD. V lost 4 bases and J lost 3, with 12 bases in between. This CDR3 is 14 amino acids long. CDR3 amino acids: CAISGVAGKETQYF. DNA for the CDR3: TGTGCCATCAGTGGGGTGGCAGGGAAAGAGACCCAGTACTTC.

The chain carries TRBV6-1 and TRBJ2-1, with no clear D. V lost 2 bases and J lost 7, with 18 bases in between. The V gene's germline CDR1 is MNHNS and CDR2 SASEGT. This CDR3 is 16 amino acids long. The CDR3 loop is CASSETLLVLGNEQFF. The DNA for the CDR3 is TGTGCCAGCAGTGAAACGCTTTTGGTTTTGGGGAATGAGCAGTTCTTC.

This clonotype has just a few counts. The chain employs TRBV7-8 and TRBJ2-3; TRBD2 might be the D (6 bases). In germline, CDR1 is SGHVS, CDR2 FQNEAQ. The CDR3 has 16 amino acids. The V end lost 4 bases, the J end lost 6 bases, and 20 bases lay between the germline ends. The CDR3 loop is CASSSRPRLEGDTQYF. The DNA for the CDR3 is TGTGCCAGCAGCTCCCGACCGAGACTAGAGGGGGATACGCAGTATTTT.

The rearrangement joins TRBV6-1 to TRBJ2-7; the D gene is possibly TRBD1 (5 bases). Germline CDR1 MNHNS, CDR2 SASEGT. V lost 4 bases, J lost 2 bases, and 12 bases lay in between. The CDR3 length is 14 residues. CDR3 in DNA: TGTGCCAGCAGTGGCAATGGACAACCCTACGAGCAGTACTTC. It codes for CASSGNGQPYEQYF.

This clonotype was seen a few times. The V gene is TRBV29-1, the J gene TRBJ1-2; D is ambiguous. Between the trimmed V and J ends, which lost 3 bases and 3 bases, there was a span of 8 bases. The CDR3 spans 12 residues. Germline V gene sequence: CDR1 SQVTM, CDR2 ANQGSEA. CDR3 nucleotide sequence: TGCAGCGTTGAGCAGGAAGACTATGGCTACACCTTC. It yields the protein CSVEQEDYGYTF.

The CDR3 region is CAISDPGTGDTYGYTF. The CDR3 coding sequence is TGTGCCATCAGTGACCCTGGGACAGGGGATACCTATGGCTACACCTTC. The rearrangement joins TRBV10-3 to TRBJ1-2, with 10 positions matching TRBD1. V was clipped by 3 bases and J by 4 bases; unmatched bases: 8. This CDR3 is 16 amino acids long. From germline, CDR1 is ENHRY and CDR2 SYGVKD.

This clonotype was detected only a few times. The chain carries TRBV29-1 and TRBJ2-3; tentatively, D is TRBD1 (5 bases). Trimming pared 0 bases from V and 2 bases from J, leaving 15 bases between. The CDR3 extends over 16 amino acids. Germline-derived CDR1 and CDR2 are SQVTM and ANQGSEA. This CDR3 reads CSVEDPQGRTTDTQYF. The CDR3 region has the DNA TGCAGCGTTGAAGATCCTCAGGGAAGGACCACAGATACGCAGTATTTT.

A few counts support this clonotype. The V call is TRBV2, the J call TRBJ2-1, with D possibly matching TRBD1 (6 bases). Trimming shortened V by 3 bases and J by 7 bases, and 16 bases separated the two germline ends. Germline V gives CDR1 SNHLY, CDR2 FYNNEI. This CDR3 has 15 amino acids. The CDR3 is CASSDRDNVRNEQFF. The CDR3 DNA is TGTGCCAGCAGTGACCGGGACAATGTTCGAAATGAGCAGTTCTTC.

This clonotype was seen only a few times. The chain employs TRBV7-9 and TRBJ1-1, with 7 bases matching TRBD1. The V gene's germline CDR1 is SEHNR and CDR2 FQNEAQ (reference sequence). The CDR3 covers 13 residues. After removal of 4 bases from V and 4 bases from J, the junction contained 3 bases not matched to a gene. CDR3 DNA: TGTGCCAGCAGCTACACAGGGGTCACTGAAGCTTTCTTT. This gives the protein CASSYTGVTEAFF. The full variable domain, completed using reference TRBV7-9 and TRBJ1-1, is DTGVSQNPRHKITKRGQNVTFRCDPISEHNRLYWYRQTLGQGPEFLTYFQNEAQLEKSRLLSDRFSAERPKGSFSTLEIQRTEQGDSAMYLCASSYTGVTEAFFGQGTRLTVV.